The 27 T cell receptor beta chains below come from one sample, sequenced in a study of blood T cells in healthy people across ages. The use of a sample-barcoded 5' primer and a J-beta primer mix characterized a second PCR of roughly 7 to 12 cycles. TCRdb analysed the 5' RACE reads with MiXCR anew, one entry per CDR3 protein. The data hold about 580,000 distinct CDR3 sequences, with more than 45% observed a single time. Sequencing used blood. Source of these receptors: a man older than 75 in good health.

The chain links TRBV9 to TRBJ2-1; D call uncertain. Germline CDR1 and CDR2: SGDLS and YYNGEE. Deletions cut 1 base from V and 6 bases from J, with 11 bases between. This CDR3 is 14 amino acids long. The CDR3 DNA follows: TGTGCCAGCAGCGTAATGGGCCCCCTCAATGAGCAGTTCTTC. It is translated as CASSVMGPLNEQFF.

This rearrangement joins TRBV6-5 to TRBJ2-3; 7 nucleotides line up with TRBD2. In germline, CDR1 is MNHEY, CDR2 SVGAGI. The CDR3 runs to 18 residues. The ends lost 3 bases at V and 2 bases at J; junction bases unmatched: 14. The CDR3 nucleotides read TGTGCCAGCAGTTATTTCCCAAGACCGGGGGGTTCCACAGATACGCAGTATTTT. This sequence encodes CASSYFPRPGGSTDTQYF.

In this sample, this clonotype turned up a few times. A single base separates this from a much larger clone, so it may be a read error. V is TRBV6-6 and J is TRBJ2-3; D is unclear. V was clipped by 5 bases and J by 0 bases, with 9 bases between them. This CDR3 spans 14 amino acids. Germline V gives CDR1 MNHNY, CDR2 SVGAGI (reference sequence). For the CDR3, the DNA is TGTGCCAGCAGTGACATGGTGAGCACAGATACGCAGTATTTT. Translated: CASSDMVSTDTQYF.

This chain links TRBV6-2 or TRBV6-3 with TRBJ2-3, with D possibly matching TRBD2 (5 bases). V dropped 7 bases and J dropped 2 bases, with 13 bases sitting between them. Germline assignment: CDR1 MNHEY and CDR2 SVGEGT. The CDR3 loop spans 14 amino acids. The CDR3: CASKGSLSTDTQYF. The CDR3 bases are TGTGCCAGCAAAGGGAGTCTATCCACAGATACGCAGTATTTT.

This clonotype was seen more than once but under ten times. The gene calls are TRBV20-1 and TRBJ2-5; no clear D. Germline assignment: CDR1 DFQATT and CDR2 SNEGSKA (reference sequence). Between the trimmed V and J ends, which lost 3 bases and 3 bases, there was a span of 5 bases. This CDR3 spans 11 amino acids. CDR3 protein: CSASREETQYF. CDR3 coding DNA: TGCAGTGCTAGCCGAGAAGAGACCCAGTACTTC.

DNA for the CDR3: TGTGCCAGCAGCCAGGCAGACAGGGCCTCCTACGAGCAGTACTTC. Residues: CASSQADRASYEQYF. The genes are TRBV4-2 and TRBJ2-7; 7 nucleotides agree with TRBD1. V dropped 3 bases and J dropped 0; count of bases not matched to a gene: 5. The germline V gene encodes CDR1 LGHNA and CDR2 YNFKEQ. The CDR3 extends over 15 amino acids.

This chain links TRBV11-3 with TRBJ2-4; tentatively, D is TRBD1 (6 bases). The J call may be mistaken, given a closer DNA end match to TRBJ2-5. Looked up from germline, CDR1 is SGHNT and CDR2 is YENEEA. This CDR3 spans 12 amino acids. The CDR3 DNA is TGTGCCAGCAGCCCCAGAGGGGGGACCCAGTACTTC. It translates to CASSPRGGTQYF.

The genes are TRBV29-1 and TRBJ2-7; tentatively, D is TRBD1 (6 bases). This CDR3 region has 17 residues. Between the trimmed V and J ends, which lost 0 bases and 2 bases, there was a span of 20 bases. Germline values: CDR1 SQVTM, CDR2 ANQGSEA. The CDR3 sequence is CSVEDPTGRLGPYEQYF. The CDR3 DNA reads as TGCAGCGTTGAAGATCCAACAGGGAGATTGGGCCCCTACGAGCAGTACTTC.

The CDR3 DNA reads as TGTGCCATCAGGGGGGACGGAGTTTACAATGAGCAGTTCTTC. This codes for CAIRGDGVYNEQFF. The rearrangement links TRBV10-3 to TRBJ2-1; either TRBD1 or TRBD2 may supply D (5 bases each). Deletions cut 6 bases from V and 4 bases from J, with 13 bases between. The CDR3 runs 14 residues. The germline V gene encodes CDR1 ENHRY and CDR2 SYGVKD.

This sequence joins TRBV4-2 and TRBJ2-4, with 10 bases fitting TRBD2. Germline CDR1 and CDR2: LGHNA and YNFKEQ. CDR3 size: 15 residues. After removal of 0 bases from V and 7 bases from J, the junction contained 3 bases not matched to a gene. The CDR3 is CASSQDKAGGNIQYF. Here the CDR3 DNA reads TGTGCCAGCAGCCAAGATAAAGCGGGGGGGAACATTCAGTACTTC.

There are many counts of this clonotype. The chain joins TRBV6-5 to TRBJ1-4; possible D gene TRBD1, 5 bases. The length of the CDR3 is 14 residues. Per the germline V gene, CDR1 is MNHEY and CDR2 is SVGAGI. Trimming shortened V by 5 bases and J by 6 bases, and 13 bases separated the two germline ends. The CDR3 sequence is CASSKDISDEKLFF. The CDR3 DNA is TGTGCCAGCAGTAAGGACATATCTGATGAAAAACTGTTTTTT.

The chain joins TRBV7-2 to TRBJ2-3; 7 bases match TRBD2. The CDR3 extends over 16 amino acids. The V gene's germline CDR1 is SGHTA and CDR2 FQGNSA. Losses at the gene ends were 4 bases for V and 1 base for J; bases not matched to a gene: 8. In DNA, the CDR3 is TGTGCCAGCAGCTCTTCTAGCGGCACCGGCACAGATACGCAGTATTTT. It translates to CASSSSSGTGTDTQYF.

The chain combines TRBV7-6 with TRBJ2-5; perhaps TRBD2 as D (6 bases). This CDR3 comprises 17 residues. Trimming removed 3 bases from V and 1 base from J, with 18 bases in between. The germline CDR1 and CDR2 sequences are SGHVS and FNYEAQ. In DNA form, the CDR3 reads TGTGCCAGCAGCTTCGGCCTCATAGGGACTGTCCAAGAGACCCAGTACTTC. Translating it yields CASSFGLIGTVQETQYF.

This clonotype was seen a few times. The chain couples TRBV20-1 to TRBJ2-7, with D perhaps matching TRBD1 (5 bases). CDR1 and CDR2 (germline): DFQATT, SNEGSKA (reference sequence). This CDR3 has 12 amino acids. V was trimmed by 7 bases and J by 6 bases, leaving 16 bases between them. The CDR3 region has the DNA TGCAGTGTCAGGGCCCAGGTAGTCGAGCAGTACTTC. Translating it yields CSVRAQVVEQYF.

This sequence joins TRBV7-2 and TRBJ2-3, with TRBD2 matching 13 bases. This CDR3 has 16 residues. The junction had 8 bases not matched to a gene; V was cut back by 5 bases and J by 6 bases. CDR1 and CDR2 (germline): SGHTA, FQGNSA. CDR3: CASSLRLAGGWDTQYF. The DNA for the CDR3 is TGTGCCAGCAGCCTCCGACTAGCGGGAGGCTGGGATACGCAGTATTTT.

The chain links TRBV13 to TRBJ2-3; 10 bases are a match to TRBD1. Germline V gene sequence: CDR1 PRHDT, CDR2 FYEKMQ (reference sequence). Unmatched junction bases numbered 6, after V lost 2 bases and J lost 4 bases. The CDR3 is 16 residues long. The CDR3 loop reads CASSLLMTGGSDTQYF. The CDR3 DNA is TGTGCCAGCAGCTTATTGATGACAGGGGGCTCAGATACGCAGTATTTT.

The chain combines TRBV19 with TRBJ2-3; 10 bases fit TRBD1. CDR3 size: 15 residues. Germline trimming cut 3 bases from V and 6 bases from J; bases unmatched to any gene: 6. The germline V gene encodes CDR1 LNHDA and CDR2 SQIVND (reference sequence). For the CDR3, the DNA is TGTGCCAGTAGTATCGGACAGGGGGTAGGGGATACGCAGTATTTT. This gives the protein CASSIGQGVGDTQYF.

Ten or more counts support this clonotype. The gene calls are TRBV6-5 and TRBJ2-4, with D perhaps matching TRBD2 (5 bases). V was clipped by 6 bases and J by 4 bases, with 10 bases between them. The germline CDR1 and CDR2 sequences are MNHEY and SVGAGI. This CDR3 spans 13 amino acids. This CDR3 reads CASRMTGKNIQYF. Written as DNA, the CDR3 is TGTGCCAGCAGGATGACGGGGAAAAACATTCAGTACTTC.

This clonotype showed up just a few times. The V gene is TRBV25-1, the J gene TRBJ2-6; a weak D match, TRBD2 (7 bases). The CDR3 is 18 amino acids. Per the germline V gene, CDR1 is MGHDK and CDR2 is SYGVNS. Trimming pared 4 bases from V and 3 bases from J, leaving 19 bases between. In nucleotides, the CDR3 is TGTGCCAGCAGTGCACGTGGGGGGGGCTCACTTGGGGCCAACGTCCTGACTTTC. This encodes CASSARGGGSLGANVLTF.

This clonotype appeared a few times. V is TRBV3-1 and J is TRBJ2-7, with 8 bases lining up with TRBD2. With V trimmed by 1 base and J by 6 bases, 8 bases remained unmatched. Per germline, CDR1 LGHDT and CDR2 YNNKEL (reference sequence). This CDR3 comprises 15 residues. The CDR3 DNA sequence: TGTGCCAGCAGCCAAGTACTAGCGGCCCCTCGCGAGCAGTACTTC. This translates into CASSQVLAAPREQYF.

The chain recombines TRBV29-1 with TRBJ2-5; D unresolved. V lost 3 bases to trimming and J lost 1 base, with 9 bases between them. CDR1 and CDR2 (germline): SQVTM, ANQGSEA. The CDR3 sequence is 13 residues long. CDR3: CSVDGYPQETQYF. The CDR3 region has the DNA TGCAGCGTTGACGGATACCCCCAAGAGACCCAGTACTTC.

Concerning this clonotype: It may be a read error: a sequence one base away is much more abundant. The CDR3 bases are TGTGCCAGCAGTTACTCGCCTAGGTGGAATGAGCAGTACTTC. Amino acid sequence: CASSYSPRWNEQYF. This chain uses TRBV6-5 with TRBJ2-5; no clear D gene. From germline, CDR1 is MNHEY and CDR2 SVGAGI. The CDR3 runs to 14 residues. The V end lost 0 bases, the J end lost 11 bases, and 16 bases lay between the germline ends.

V is TRBV12-3 or TRBV12-4 and J is TRBJ2-1; 12 bases fit TRBD2. Germline trimming cut 5 bases from V and 12 bases from J; bases unmatched to any gene: 8. The CDR3 consists of 14 residues. The CDR3 nucleotides read TGTGCCAGCAGTCCCCTAGCGGGAGGGTCTGTGCAGTTCTTC. Amino acid sequence: CASSPLAGGSVQFF.

This clonotype was counted a few times. The chain recombines TRBV7-2 with TRBJ2-3, with no clear D. Per the germline V gene, CDR1 is SGHTA and CDR2 is FQGNSA. The CDR3 runs to 12 residues. V lost 6 bases and J lost 6, with 10 bases in between. The CDR3 DNA sequence: TGTGCCAGCAGGGCGGCCGGGGATACGCAGTATTTT. It specifies CASRAAGDTQYF.

The genes are TRBV28 and TRBJ1-1; D remains ambiguous. This CDR3 comprises 14 residues. The germline V and J ends were trimmed by 2 bases and 6 bases, with 13 bases remaining between them. Germline V gene lookup returns CDR1 MDHEN and CDR2 SYDVKM. CDR3 residues: CASSLRLRVAEAFF. The CDR3, as DNA: TGTGCCAGCAGTTTACGGCTTAGGGTCGCTGAAGCTTTCTTT.

This clonotype came up a few times. The chain recombines TRBV10-3 with TRBJ2-5, with 7 nucleotides matching TRBD1. Unmatched junction bases numbered 3, after V lost 10 bases and J lost 1 base. This CDR3 has 12 residues. Germline V CDR1 and CDR2: ENHRY, SYGVKD. The CDR3 spells CATGTAQETQYF. CDR3 coding DNA: TGTGCCACAGGGACAGCCCAAGAGACCCAGTACTTC.

The chain employs TRBV20-1 and TRBJ2-7; no definite D call. V shed 6 bases and J shed 2 bases, with 14 bases lying between them. CDR1 is DFQATT, CDR2 SNEGSKA, per germline (reference sequence). The CDR3 runs to 13 residues. CDR3 sequence: CSALEGSPYEQYF. The CDR3 nucleotides are TGCAGTGCATTGGAAGGGTCTCCCTACGAGCAGTACTTC.